The 10 T cell receptor beta chains below all came from one sample that was sequenced in a study of control samples from healthy donors and cancer patients. TCRdb's copy holds only in-frame clones and misses some; the assay was immunoSEQ multiplex PCR. The data show approximately 150,000 clones, approximately 86% seen once. The sequencing input was blood. These receptors were collected from a man younger than 30 in good health.

The chain uses TRBV2 and TRBJ1-5; D gene unclear. The CDR3 covers 13 residues. V lost 8 bases and J lost 5, with 13 bases in between. CDR1 is SNHLY, CDR2 FYNNEI, per germline. CDR3 in DNA: TGTGCCAGCGCGGCGGGGTTAGATCAGCCCCAGCATTTT. It encodes CASAAGLDQPQHF. The full variable domain, with the rest looked up from reference TRBV2 and TRBJ1-5, is EPEVTQTPSHQVTQMGQEVILRCVPISNHLYFYWYRQILGQKVEFLVSFYNNEISEKSEIFDDQFSVERPDGSNFTLKIRSTKLEDSAMYFCASAAGLDQPQHFGDGTRLSIL.

This chain connects TRBV11-2 to TRBJ2-5; 8 nucleotides agree with TRBD1. Per the germline V gene, CDR1 is SGHAT and CDR2 is FQNNGV. The CDR3 totals 17 residues. The ends lost 4 bases at V and 5 bases at J; junction bases unmatched: 15. The CDR3 sequence is CASSYQAGQGAFETQYF. Written as DNA, the CDR3 is TGTGCCAGCAGCTACCAGGCCGGGCAGGGGGCATTCGAGACCCAGTACTTC.

The genes are TRBV6-5 and TRBJ1-5; possibly TRBD1 for D (5 bases). Trimming pared 6 bases from V and 4 bases from J, leaving 16 bases between. Germline V CDR1 and CDR2: MNHEY, SVGAGI. The CDR3 is made up of 15 amino acids. CDR3 nucleotide sequence: TGTGCCAGCAGAACCCCGGACACTCCTAATCAGCCCCAGCATTTT. This gives the protein CASRTPDTPNQPQHF.

The chain recombines TRBV27 with TRBJ2-5; maybe TRBD2 (6 bases). The CDR3 runs 16 residues. CDR1 is MNHEY and CDR2 is SMNVEV in the germline V gene (reference sequence). With 2 bases removed from V and 3 bases from J, the gap between germline ends came to 16 bases. The CDR3 region has the DNA TGTGCCAGCAGTTTAATGAAGGCGGGGCCCAAAGAGACCCAGTACTTC. Its translation: CASSLMKAGPKETQYF.

The chain is built from TRBV11-2 and TRBJ1-1, with 7 bases identical to TRBD1. V lost 5 bases, J lost 1 base, and 1 base stayed unmatched. The CDR3 covers 13 residues. Germline CDR1 is SGHAT and CDR2 is FQNNGV. CDR3 sequence reads: CASSQGGNTEAFF. The CDR3, as DNA: TGTGCCAGCAGCCAGGGGGGGAACACTGAAGCTTTCTTT.

The V call is TRBV6-2 or TRBV6-3, the J call TRBJ2-3; TRBD2 aligns across 11 bases. Per germline, CDR1 MNHEY and CDR2 SVGEGT. V lost 0 bases, J lost 6 bases, and 5 bases stayed unmatched. This CDR3 comprises 16 residues. In DNA, the CDR3 is TGTGCCAGCAGTTACTCGGAACTAGCGGGGGAGGATACGCAGTATTTT. It translates to CASSYSELAGEDTQYF.

This clone was observed once. The rearrangement joins TRBV14 to TRBJ1-1; D is unresolved. Trimming left V 1 base short and J 2 bases short, with 14 bases between. Per germline, CDR1 SGHDN and CDR2 FVKESK. CDR3 size: 16 residues. CDR3 sequence reads: CASSQARRQSNTEAFF. The CDR3 bases are TGTGCCAGCAGCCAAGCCCGGCGGCAGTCCAACACTGAAGCTTTCTTT.

The chain employs TRBV5-1 and TRBJ2-5, with TRBD2 matching over 11 bases. The length of the CDR3 is 16 residues. From germline, CDR1 is SGHRS and CDR2 YFSETQ. Germline trimming cut 4 bases from V and 3 bases from J; bases unmatched to any gene: 8. CDR3 in amino acids: CASSPMFSGGEETQYF. The CDR3 region has the DNA TGCGCCAGCAGCCCTATGTTTAGCGGGGGGGAAGAGACCCAGTACTTC.

V usage is TRBV9 and J usage is TRBJ2-2; possible D gene TRBD2, 6 bases. Germline CDR1 and CDR2: SGDLS and YYNGEE. V was shortened by 3 bases and J by 7 bases, with 13 bases between the two germline ends. CDR3 size: 14 residues. The CDR3 bases are TGTGCCAGCAGCGCCCTTGTGGGAGGCGGGGAGCTGTTTTTT. It specifies CASSALVGGGELFF.

The rearrangement links TRBV4-3 to TRBJ1-6; D gene uncertain. V shed 4 bases and J shed 0 bases, with 13 bases lying between them. The CDR3 is 17 residues long. Germline V CDR1 and CDR2: LGHNA, YSLEER. CDR3 residues: CASSPRSTGSYNSPLHF. The DNA of the CDR3 is TGCGCCAGCAGCCCAAGGAGCACCGGCTCCTATAATTCACCCCTCCACTTT.